This passage covers 24 T cell receptor beta chains from one sample sequenced in a study of T cells after yellow fever vaccination (dated by TCRdb to between 2018 and 2020). The treatment or condition label, as the study defines it: live attenuated yellow fever vaccine strain. The library was produced with 5' RACE. The data were produced on an Illumina HiSeq 2500. TCRdb applied fastp at Q25 and MiXCR to the public reads, then kept only in-frame beta chains. Identical CDR3 proteins give one entry, which carries the most common genes and DNA. Within this sample are about 46,000 distinct CDR3 sequences, with around 6.4% of them counted one time only. The ten most abundant clones make up around 9.3% of the sample. The sequences come from PBMCs, either bulk or a sorted T-cell subset (CD4+, CD8+, memory, or dextramer-sorted; not recorded which), collected 45 days after the yellow fever booster vaccination. The source is a man in his thirties or forties who received the YFV17D yellow fever vaccine.

The chain recombines TRBV7-8 with TRBJ2-1; D tentatively fits TRBD1 or TRBD2 (5 bases each). The V gene lost 4 bases and the J gene lost 5 bases, with 12 bases spanning the gap. CDR1 is SGHVS, CDR2 FQNEAQ, per germline. The length of the CDR3 is 14 residues. For the CDR3, the DNA is TGTGCCAGCAGCTCCCGGGACCAGAACAATGAGCAGTTCTTC. It encodes CASSSRDQNNEQFF.

This clonotype was observed many times. This CDR3 reads CASSLRTSGSFEQYF. CDR3 in DNA: TGTGCCAGCAGCCTTCGGACTAGCGGGAGTTTTGAGCAGTACTTC. The chain employs TRBV5-6 and TRBJ2-7; 13 bases match TRBD2. Germline values: CDR1 SGHDT, CDR2 YYEEEE. The V gene end was trimmed by 4 bases and the J gene end by 7 bases; junction bases not matched to a gene: 8. The CDR3 length is 15 residues.

This clonotype was found a few times. V is TRBV7-2 and J is TRBJ2-3; 11 positions match TRBD2. V gave up 5 bases and J gave up 4 bases; unmatched junction bases: 8. The CDR3 contains 16 residues. Per germline, CDR1 SGHTA and CDR2 FQGNSA. DNA for the CDR3: TGTGCCAGCAGCGTCACTAGCGGGAGTCCCCCAGATACGCAGTATTTT. Protein product: CASSVTSGSPPDTQYF. The whole variable domain, remainder taken from reference TRBV7-2 and TRBJ2-3, is GAGVSQSPSNKVTEKGKDVELRCDPISGHTALYWYRQSLGQGLEFLIYFQGNSAPDKSGLPSDRFSAERTGGSVSTLTIQRTQQEDSAVYLCASSVTSGSPPDTQYFGPGTRLTVL.

This clonotype showed up many times. The chain uses TRBV29-1 and TRBJ2-5; a possible D gene is TRBD1 (6 bases). Trimming stripped 7 bases from V and 4 bases from J, with 16 bases between. CDR3 size: 13 residues. Germline V gene lookup returns CDR1 SQVTM and CDR2 ANQGSEA. This CDR3 reads CSADGGGLETQYF. DNA for the CDR3: TGCAGCGCCGATGGGGGCGGGTTAGAGACCCAGTACTTC.

Of note for this clonotype: At one end, the junction sequence differs from germline, possibly due to a read error. The chain is built from TRBV4-3 and TRBJ2-3; 10 bases align to TRBD2. Germline V CDR1 and CDR2: LGHNA, YSLEER. There are 18 residues in the CDR3. CDR3 residues: CASSEEGGRGLAGGVQYF. CDR3 DNA: TGCGCCAGCAGCGAAGAAGGAGGAAGGGGGTTAGCGGGAGGTGTGCAGTATTTT.

This clonotype showed up many times. The V gene is TRBV6-1, the J gene TRBJ2-1; D is possibly TRBD2 (5 bases). The CDR3 loop spans 15 amino acids. Germline values: CDR1 MNHNS, CDR2 SASEGT. Deletions cut 9 bases from V and 0 bases from J, with 15 bases between. CDR3 nucleotides: TGTGCCAGTACCTTTAAGCGGAGCTCCTACAATGAGCAGTTCTTC. Amino acid sequence: CASTFKRSSYNEQFF.

The rearrangement uses TRBV19 and TRBJ2-7, with a possible D match to TRBD2 (6 bases). V lost 0 bases to trimming and J lost 3 bases, with 15 bases between them. Germline values: CDR1 LNHDA, CDR2 SQIVND (reference sequence). The CDR3 is 16 residues long. The CDR3 is CASSIEGGSGVYEQYF. CDR3 nucleotides: TGTGCCAGTAGTATAGAAGGAGGGAGTGGAGTCTACGAGCAGTACTTC. The full variable domain, its missing parts supplied by reference TRBV19 and TRBJ2-7, is DGGITQSPKYLFRKEGQNVTLSCEQNLNHDAMYWYRQDPGQGLRLIYYSQIVNDFQKGDIAEGYSVSREKKESFPLTVTSAQKNPTAFYLCASSIEGGSGVYEQYFGPGTRLTVT.

This clonotype was observed a few times. V usage is TRBV29-1 and J usage is TRBJ1-3; a possible D gene is TRBD1 (5 bases). Trimming took 6 bases from V and 0 from J, leaving 12 bases between them. Germline CDR1 is SQVTM and CDR2 is ANQGSEA. CDR3 size: 14 residues. CDR3 sequence (DNA): TGCAGCGTGGCCCCAACAGGCTCTGGAAACACCATATATTTT. Translated: CSVAPTGSGNTIYF. Complete variable domain (other parts from reference TRBV29-1 and TRBJ1-3): SAVISQKPSRDICQRGTSLTIQCQVDSQVTMMFWYRQQPGQSLTLIATANQGSEATYESGFVIDKFPISRPNLTFSTLTVSNMSPEDSSIYLCSVAPTGSGNTIYFGEGSWLTVV.

This clonotype was detected ten times or more. This chain uses TRBV7-9 with TRBJ1-4, with no clear D. Trimming stripped 0 bases from V and 4 bases from J, with 9 bases between. The V gene's germline CDR1 is SEHNR and CDR2 FQNEAQ (reference sequence). The CDR3 covers 15 residues. CDR3 sequence reads: CASSLAVGSNEKLFF. The CDR3 DNA reads TGTGCCAGCAGCTTAGCAGTAGGAAGTAATGAAAAACTGTTTTTT. The full variable domain, rest sourced from reference TRBV7-9 and TRBJ1-4, is DTGVSQNPRHKITKRGQNVTFRCDPISEHNRLYWYRQTLGQGPEFLTYFQNEAQLEKSRLLSDRFSAERPKGSFSTLEIQRTEQGDSAMYLCASSLAVGSNEKLFFGSGTQLSVL.

This clonotype was seen ten or more times. The chain recombines TRBV29-1 with TRBJ2-2; D not resolved. Trimming stripped 7 bases from V and 1 base from J, with 4 bases between. The CDR3 is made up of 11 amino acids. Germline-derived CDR1 and CDR2 are SQVTM and ANQGSEA. The CDR3 here is CSARNTGELFF. The CDR3 DNA follows: TGCAGCGCCCGGAACACCGGGGAGCTGTTTTTT.

There are a few counts of this clonotype. V is TRBV20-1 and J is TRBJ2-1; 10 bases agree with TRBD2. V was clipped by 6 bases and J by 7 bases; unmatched bases: 21. The V gene's germline CDR1 is DFQATT and CDR2 SNEGSKA (reference sequence). The CDR3 consists of 18 residues. The CDR3 DNA sequence: TGCAGTGCCCCCCAGGCTAGCGGGAGAAAAGTGAAAGGGAATGAGCAGTTCTTC. It translates to CSAPQASGRKVKGNEQFF.

In its sample, this clonotype was seen a few times. J is TRBJ1-2 and V is TRBV28; D is perhaps TRBD1 (6 bases). Germline V gene lookup returns CDR1 MDHEN and CDR2 SYDVKM. The V and J ends lost 8 bases and 3 bases respectively, with 13 bases between them. CDR3 length: 13 residues. The CDR3 DNA sequence: TGTGCCAGCCGGCATGGGGGCGACTATGGCTACACCTTC. Amino acids: CASRHGGDYGYTF.

This clonotype was counted only a few times. The chain recombines TRBV6-2 or TRBV6-3 with TRBJ2-6; D is perhaps TRBD1 (5 bases). V shed 8 bases and J shed 0 bases, with 20 bases lying between them. CDR3 length: 18 amino acids. Germline V gives CDR1 MNHEY, CDR2 SVGEGT. The CDR3 nucleotides are TGTGCCAGCCAAACCAGGGTGAATCTGGTCTCTGGGGCCAACGTCCTGACTTTC. Encoded protein: CASQTRVNLVSGANVLTF.

This clonotype was seen at least ten times. CDR3 bases: TGTGCCTCGAGGGCATATCCGAGGGGCAATCAGCCCCAGCATTTT. Amino acids: CASRAYPRGNQPQHF. J is TRBJ1-5 and V is TRBV6-2 or TRBV6-3; D is uncertain. The V gene lost 11 bases and the J gene lost 2 bases, with 19 bases spanning the gap. Per germline, CDR1 MNHEY and CDR2 SVGEGT. The CDR3 contains 15 residues.

This clonotype was counted only a few times. CDR3 residues: CASSLGGITDTQYF. CDR3 DNA sequence: TGTGCCAGCAGCCTCGGAGGGATCACAGATACGCAGTATTTT. The chain carries TRBV3-1 and TRBJ2-3, with D maybe TRBD2 (6 bases). Germline V CDR1 and CDR2: LGHDT, YNNKEL (reference sequence). The CDR3 length is 14 residues. V was shortened by 4 bases and J by 2 bases, with 10 bases between the two germline ends.

This clonotype was detected ten times or more. V usage is TRBV10-3 and J usage is TRBJ2-1; 7 nucleotides align to TRBD2. The CDR3 contains 16 residues. Germline lookup yields CDR1 ENHRY and CDR2 SYGVKD. V trimming: 0 bases; J trimming: 0 bases; junction bases outside the gene matches: 2. The CDR3 nucleotides read TGTGCCATCAGTGAGTCAACGGGGGGCTCCTACAATGAGCAGTTCTTC. Translated, it gives CAISESTGGSYNEQFF.

The sample holds many counts of this clonotype. The rearrangement joins TRBV11-2 to TRBJ2-2; 11 bases are a match to TRBD2. The CDR3 totals 17 residues. V dropped 5 bases and J dropped 4; count of bases not matched to a gene: 9. CDR1 and CDR2 from the germline V gene are SGHAT and FQNNGV. The CDR3 bases are TGTGCCAGCAGCCGACTAGCGGGAAGGCAGAGCACCGGGGAGCTGTTTTTT. Translation gives CASSRLAGRQSTGELFF.

This clonotype turned up a few times. The chain employs TRBV20-1 and TRBJ1-6; D is unclear. CDR1 is DFQATT, CDR2 SNEGSKA, per germline (reference sequence). CDR3 size: 12 residues. Trimming took off 0 bases at V and 8 bases at J, with 5 bases between the two ends. CDR3 residues: CSAREAHSPLHF. The CDR3 nucleotides read TGCAGTGCTAGAGAGGCCCATTCACCCCTCCACTTT.

This clonotype was counted a few times. The V call is TRBV9, the J call TRBJ1-5, with unresolved D. The CDR3 is made up of 15 amino acids. Germline assignment: CDR1 SGDLS and CDR2 YYNGEE. V was cut by 3 bases and J by 10 bases, with 20 bases left in between. Here the CDR3 DNA reads TGTGCCAGCAGCGCTACTGACTACCCGACCGGACCCCAGCATTTT. Its protein is CASSATDYPTGPQHF.

This clonotype showed up just a few times. The chain employs TRBV4-2 and TRBJ2-3; TRBD2 agrees at 7 bases. The J segment lost 5 bases and the V segment lost 0 bases, leaving 11 bases of the junction unmatched. CDR3 length equals 17 residues. Germline assignment: CDR1 LGHNA and CDR2 YNFKEQ. CDR3 amino acids: CASSQDPPSGGRDTQYF. CDR3 DNA sequence: TGTGCCAGCAGCCAAGATCCCCCTAGCGGAGGGAGAGATACGCAGTATTTT.

This clonotype was counted a few times. The V and J genes are TRBV28 and TRBJ1-5; possibly TRBD1 for D (6 bases). Germline CDR1 MDHEN, CDR2 SYDVKM. The germline V and J ends were trimmed by 1 base and 16 bases, with 14 bases remaining between them. CDR3 size: 12 residues. This CDR3 reads CASSLSSGRGHF. The DNA of the CDR3 is TGTGCCAGCAGTTTATCGAGCGGCAGGGGCCATTTT.

In this sample, this clonotype turned up many times. CDR3 in amino acids: CSVRGGDQGYTF. CDR3 DNA sequence: TGCAGTGTGCGAGGCGGAGACCAGGGCTACACCTTC. This chain connects TRBV20-1 to TRBJ1-2; D unresolved. The V gene lost 7 bases and the J gene lost 8 bases, with 17 bases spanning the gap. Germline V gene sequence: CDR1 DFQATT, CDR2 SNEGSKA (reference sequence). This CDR3 has 12 amino acids.

Regarding this clonotype: This may be a read error, as it is one base from a much larger clone. The rearrangement links TRBV29-1 to TRBJ2-7; weak D call: TRBD1 (6 bases). The CDR3 loop spans 12 amino acids. Germline lookup yields CDR1 SQVTM and CDR2 ANQGSEA. In nucleotides, the CDR3 is TGCAGAGTTACAGGGACCTCCTACGAGCAGTACTTC. As protein: CRVTGTSYEQYF.

This clonotype was seen only a few times. The chain employs TRBV7-9 and TRBJ2-3, with 7 positions matching TRBD2. V shed 4 bases, J shed 2 bases, and the junction held 3 bases outside the gene matches. The germline V gene has CDR1 SEHNR and CDR2 FQNEAQ (reference sequence). The CDR3 is 14 amino acids. This CDR3 reads CASSWSGNTDTQYF. CDR3 nucleotides: TGTGCCAGCAGCTGGAGCGGGAACACAGATACGCAGTATTTT.